The 13 T cell receptor beta chains in this list originate from one sample, sequenced in a study of memory CD4+ T cells and cytomegalovirus serostatus. The data were produced by immunoSEQ multiplex PCR, yet TCRdb's version contains in-frame clones alone and is incomplete. The sample carries approximately 61,000 clones, around 80% recorded once. The sort gate was single viable CD3+CD4+CD8-CD45RO+ cells for memory CD4+ T cells. The sequencing sample was made of memory CD4+ T cells from blood. The receptors were gathered from an adult in good health and CMV-seronegative. Some clones in this sample may be carry-over from other donors' samples.

This rearrangement joins TRBV28 to TRBJ2-1, with D possibly being TRBD1 (5 bases). Looked up from germline, CDR1 is MDHEN and CDR2 is SYDVKM. The CDR3 is made up of 12 amino acids. V gave up 3 bases and J gave up 5 bases, with 5 bases separating them. The CDR3 reads CASSLGHNEQFF. CDR3 coding DNA: TGTGCCAGCAGTTTGGGGCACAATGAGCAGTTCTTC.

The chain is built from TRBV5-8 and TRBJ2-5; 9 nucleotides match TRBD1. This CDR3 is built from 14 residues. CDR1 and CDR2 (germline): SGHTS, YDEGEE. The V gene end was trimmed by 2 bases and the J gene end by 4 bases; junction bases not matched to a gene: 3. The DNA of the CDR3 is TGTGCCAGCAGCTTAGGGGGACAGGGAGAGACCCAGTACTTC. Translating gives CASSLGGQGETQYF. The whole variable domain, remainder taken from reference TRBV5-8 and TRBJ2-5, is EAGVTQSPTHLIKTRGQQATLRCSPISGHTSVYWYQQALGLGLQFLLWYDEGEERNRGNFPPRFSGRQFPNYSSELNVNALELEDSALYLCASSLGGQGETQYFGPGTRLLVL.

The sample holds one count of this clone. Written as DNA, the CDR3 is TGTGCCAGCAGTTCTTTGGATACGCAGTATTTT. Its translation: CASSSLDTQYF. This rearrangement joins TRBV25-1 to TRBJ2-3; D unresolved. Germline values: CDR1 MGHDK, CDR2 SYGVNS. Trimming cost V 5 bases and J 6 bases, with 6 bases left between them. The CDR3 extends over 11 amino acids.

V gene TRBV28 combines with J gene TRBJ2-2; D not resolved. The V gene's germline CDR1 is MDHEN and CDR2 SYDVKM. V lost 5 bases and J 6 bases, leaving 13 bases between the germline ends. There are 14 residues in the CDR3. CDR3 in amino acids: CASSPYSEPGELFF. CDR3 in DNA: TGTGCCAGCAGTCCCTATTCGGAACCCGGGGAGCTGTTTTTT.

This chain links TRBV6-6 with TRBJ2-1; D not resolved. CDR3 length equals 14 residues. V lost 5 bases and J lost 0, with 8 bases in between. CDR1 MNHNY and CDR2 SVGAGI come from the germline V gene (reference sequence). CDR3 region: CASSRSSSYNEQFF. For the CDR3, the DNA is TGTGCCAGCAGTCGGTCGTCCTCCTACAATGAGCAGTTCTTC.

The chain recombines TRBV5-6 with TRBJ2-6; D not resolved. CDR3 length: 15 amino acids. The V gene's germline CDR1 is SGHDT and CDR2 YYEEEE. V shed 2 bases and J shed 1 base, with 7 bases lying between them. This chain's CDR3 is CASSLGLSGANVLTF. The CDR3 bases are TGTGCCAGCAGCTTAGGGTTATCTGGGGCCAACGTCCTGACTTTC.

The chain uses TRBV7-2 and TRBJ2-3; D unresolved. This CDR3 has 12 amino acids. Trimming stripped 3 bases from V and 2 bases from J, with 3 bases between. CDR1 and CDR2 from the germline V gene are SGHTA and FQGNSA. CDR3 region: CASSFYTDTQYF. DNA of the CDR3: TGTGCCAGCAGCTTCTACACAGATACGCAGTATTTT.

CDR3 residues: CASSWTSGRSYEQYF. The CDR3 region has the DNA TGCGCCAGCAGCTGGACTAGCGGGAGGTCCTACGAGCAGTACTTC. The rearrangement links TRBV5-1 to TRBJ2-7; 14 nucleotides align to TRBD2. CDR1 SGHRS and CDR2 YFSETQ come from the germline V gene. V dropped 3 bases and J dropped 1; count of bases not matched to a gene: 0. The CDR3 is 15 amino acids.

The V call is TRBV28, the J call TRBJ2-3; 8 nucleotides align to TRBD2. The germline V gene encodes CDR1 MDHEN and CDR2 SYDVKM. The CDR3 extends over 19 amino acids. Unmatched junction bases numbered 17, after V lost 3 bases and J lost 3 bases. CDR3 sequence: CASSFRGGTGISPTDTQYF. The CDR3, as DNA: TGTGCCAGCAGTTTCCGGGGGGGTACAGGGATTAGCCCGACAGATACGCAGTATTTT.

The chain recombines TRBV5-1 with TRBJ1-2; D is unresolved. Per germline, CDR1 SGHRS and CDR2 YFSETQ. Trimming stripped 4 bases from V and 0 bases from J, with 13 bases between. The CDR3 is made up of 15 amino acids. In nucleotides, the CDR3 is TGCGCCAGCAGCACAGTCCCATTCTCTAACTATGGCTACACCTTC. Translating gives CASSTVPFSNYGYTF. The complete variable domain, with remaining parts taken from reference TRBV5-1 and TRBJ1-2, reads KAGVTQTPRYLIKTRGQQVTLSCSPISGHRSVSWYQQTPGQGLQFLFEYFSETQRNKGNFPGRFSGRQFSNSRSEMNVSTLELGDSALYLCASSTVPFSNYGYTFGSGTRLTVV.

V is TRBV2 and J is TRBJ2-3; D is undetermined. V shed 4 bases and J shed 0 bases, with 2 bases lying between them. The CDR3 has 12 amino acids. CDR1 SNHLY and CDR2 FYNNEI come from the germline V gene. This CDR3 reads CASSASTDTQYF. The CDR3 region has the DNA TGTGCCAGCAGTGCTAGCACAGATACGCAGTATTTT. The full variable domain, in which reference TRBV2 and TRBJ2-3 provide the parts outside the CDR3, is EPEVTQTPSHQVTQMGQEVILRCVPISNHLYFYWYRQILGQKVEFLVSFYNNEISEKSEIFDDQFSVERPDGSNFTLKIRSTKLEDSAMYFCASSASTDTQYFGPGTRLTVL.

The V call is TRBV11-2, the J call TRBJ1-1; unclear D gene. The germline V and J ends were trimmed by 1 base and 3 bases, with 6 bases remaining between them. The germline gives CDR1 SGHAT, CDR2 FQNNGV. This CDR3 spans 13 amino acids. In nucleotides, the CDR3 is TGTGCCAGCAGCTTAGCGCGATACACTGAAGCTTTCTTT. Protein sequence: CASSLARYTEAFF.

The DNA for the CDR3 is TGTGCCAGCAGCCCGAGGGCCTTGGAGACCCAGTACTTC. This codes for CASSPRALETQYF. The rearrangement links TRBV5-8 to TRBJ2-5, with a weak D call TRBD2 (5 bases). The CDR3 consists of 13 residues. CDR1 is SGHTS, CDR2 YDEGEE, per germline. V lost 4 bases to trimming and J lost 5 bases, with 12 bases between them.